Listed here are 6 T cell receptor beta chains from one sample, sequenced in a study of CD8 T cells in ankylosing spondylitis. TCRdb fed the 5' RACE reads into MiXCR, producing one record per CDR3 protein. The data show roughly 240,000 distinct CDR3 sequences, approximately 30% seen once. Sequencing was performed on blood, either unsorted or a sorted T cell fraction (not recorded which). The receptor source for this set is a male donor with ankylosing spondylitis or in good health (not recorded which).

This clonotype was seen only a few times. V usage is TRBV6-1 and J usage is TRBJ1-4; D is perhaps TRBD1 (5 bases). The germline gives CDR1 MNHNS, CDR2 SASEGT. The CDR3 loop spans 15 amino acids. The V and J ends lost 5 bases and 5 bases respectively, with 15 bases between them. This CDR3 is CASSPGTAKNEKLFF. The CDR3 coding sequence is TGTGCCAGCAGTCCAGGGACGGCTAAAAATGAAAAACTGTTTTTT.

This clonotype has a handful of counts. The V call is TRBV12-3 or TRBV12-4, the J call TRBJ2-7; the D is unclear. The CDR3 is 14 amino acids. V was trimmed by 1 base and J by 3 bases, leaving 10 bases between them. CDR3 sequence: CASSLGFMGYEQYF. The CDR3 coding sequence is TGTGCCAGCAGTTTAGGGTTTATGGGCTACGAGCAGTACTTC.

The V gene is TRBV27, the J gene TRBJ1-1; D is unclear. The CDR3 totals 13 residues. V lost 3 bases and J 4 bases, leaving 9 bases between the germline ends. Germline V lookup: CDR1 MNHEY, CDR2 SMNVEV (reference sequence). Written as DNA, the CDR3 is TGTGCCAGCAGTTTGGTAGGGAGCACTGAAGCTTTCTTT. This translates into CASSLVGSTEAFF.

V and J are TRBV11-2 and TRBJ2-5, with TRBD2 identical over 13 bases. V was pared by 6 bases and J by 5 bases, with 6 bases of the junction left unmatched. Germline values: CDR1 SGHAT, CDR2 FQNNGV. This CDR3 region has 15 residues. The CDR3 sequence is CASRVGTSGAETQYF. The CDR3 DNA reads as TGTGCCAGCAGGGTAGGGACTAGCGGGGCGGAGACCCAGTACTTC.

The V call is TRBV11-2, the J call TRBJ1-1; D uncertain. The germline V gene has CDR1 SGHAT and CDR2 FQNNGV. Trimming stripped 1 base from V and 6 bases from J, with 6 bases between. The CDR3 totals 12 residues. CDR3 bases: TGTGCCAGCAGCTTAGGGCCCCCTGAAGCTTTCTTT. Encoded protein: CASSLGPPEAFF.

The rearrangement joins TRBV20-1 to TRBJ2-5; TRBD2 agrees at 8 bases. This CDR3 has 13 residues. Germline V lookup: CDR1 DFQATT, CDR2 SNEGSKA (reference sequence). Trimming at V came to 8 bases and at J to 2 bases, leaving 7 bases not matched to a gene. CDR3 in amino acids: CSPGGVRQETQYF. The CDR3 bases are TGCAGTCCGGGGGGGGTGCGACAAGAGACCCAGTACTTC.